This T cell receptor beta chain emerged from a study of cytomegalovirus exposure and HLA in healthy donors. The CDR3 is 15 residues long. Germline-derived CDR1 and CDR2 are SGHAT and FQNNGV. Deletions cut 4 bases from V and 2 bases from J, with 13 bases between. The repertoire was sequenced with immunoSEQ multiplex PCR; TCRdb's copy has only in-frame clones and lacks some. The sample holds around 200,000 clones, 84% seen once. The source of this sequence is a woman between 18 and 30 years old in good health and CMV-seropositive. The chain combines TRBV11-2 with TRBJ2-3; D is possibly TRBD2 (5 bases). The material sequenced was PBMCs. DNA of the CDR3: TGTGCCAGCAGCTCTACTCGACGGGACACAGATACGCAGTATTTT. Its protein product is CASSSTRRDTDTQYF.